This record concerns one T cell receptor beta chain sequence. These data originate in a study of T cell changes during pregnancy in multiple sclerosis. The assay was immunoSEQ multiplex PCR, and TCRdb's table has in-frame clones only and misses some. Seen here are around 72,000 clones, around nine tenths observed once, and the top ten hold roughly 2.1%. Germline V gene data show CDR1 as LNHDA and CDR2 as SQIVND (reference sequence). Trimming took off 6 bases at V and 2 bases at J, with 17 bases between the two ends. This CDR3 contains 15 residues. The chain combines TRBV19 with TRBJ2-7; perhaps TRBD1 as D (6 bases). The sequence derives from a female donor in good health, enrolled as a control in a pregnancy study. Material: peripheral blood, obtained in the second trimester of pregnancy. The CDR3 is CASRVGDRCPYEQYF. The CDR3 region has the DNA TGTGCCAGTAGGGTGGGAGACAGGTGCCCCTACGAGCAGTACTTC. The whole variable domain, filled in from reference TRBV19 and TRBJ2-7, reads DGGITQSPKYLFRKEGQNVTLSCEQNLNHDAMYWYRQDPGQGLRLIYYSQIVNDFQKGDIAEGYSVSREKKESFPLTVTSAQKNPTAFYLCASRVGDRCPYEQYFGPGTRLTVT.